Shown below are 8 T cell receptor beta chains from a single sample sequenced in a study of T-cell reconstitution after alpha-beta-depleted transplantation in children. A library of TCRbeta sequences, prepared with unique molecular identifiers, was generated. TCRdb independently ran MiXCR on the PCR reads; one entry per CDR3 protein. The data show fewer than 1 million distinct CDR3 sequences, with approximately 15% seen just once and approximately 4.5% held by the top ten. The material sequenced was PBMCs, mostly from graft donor cells, taken 360 days after TCRalphabeta/CD19-depleted stem cell transplant. These receptors were collected from a male patient under 18 who had a stem cell transplant for acute lymphoblastic leukemia, so the T cells may come from the graft donor.

This clonotype was recorded at least ten times. The J gene is TRBJ2-3, the V gene TRBV4-1; 15 nucleotides align to TRBD2. Looked up from germline, CDR1 is MGHRA and CDR2 is YSYEKL. The CDR3 totals 16 residues. V gave up 1 base and J gave up 4 bases; unmatched junction bases: 0. This chain's CDR3 is CASSQGTSGRADTQYF. CDR3 nucleotide sequence: TGCGCCAGCAGCCAAGGGACTAGCGGGAGGGCAGATACGCAGTATTTT.

The gene calls are TRBV4-1 and TRBJ2-2, with TRBD1 matching over 9 bases. CDR3 length: 14 residues. Trimming at V came to 3 bases and at J to 7 bases, leaving 3 bases not matched to a gene. CDR1 is MGHRA, CDR2 YSYEKL, per germline. The CDR3 region is CASSQTGGSGELFF. In DNA, the CDR3 is TGCGCCAGCAGCCAGACAGGGGGGAGCGGGGAGCTGTTTTTT.

This clonotype was found a few times. The rearrangement links TRBV5-1 to TRBJ1-1; D is undetermined. Germline CDR1 and CDR2: SGHRS and YFSETQ. With 1 base removed from V and 7 bases from J, the gap between germline ends came to 14 bases. The CDR3 sequence is 14 residues long. Here the CDR3 reads CASSLWVAGGEAFF. Here the CDR3 DNA reads TGCGCCAGCAGCTTGTGGGTGGCCGGAGGTGAAGCTTTCTTT.

This clonotype was counted only a few times. The chain joins TRBV7-2 to TRBJ2-1; 8 bases align to TRBD2. Germline V gene data show CDR1 as SGHTA and CDR2 as FQGNSA. With 2 bases clipped from V and 8 bases from J, the junction kept 8 bases outside the gene matches. This CDR3 is 15 amino acids long. The CDR3 reads CASSLSGGRFDEQFF. CDR3 bases: TGTGCCAGCAGCTTAAGCGGCGGGAGGTTTGATGAGCAGTTCTTC.

In this sample, this clonotype turned up a few times. The rearrangement joins TRBV21-1 to TRBJ2-1. TRBV21-1 is a pseudogene locus. There are 15 residues in the CDR3. The CDR3 loop is CASSIREALYNEQFF. CDR3 coding DNA: TGTGCCAGCAGCATCCGGGAGGCTCTGTACAATGAGCAGTTCTTC.

The table lists this clonotype with many counts. This chain joins TRBV7-9 and TRBJ2-2, with TRBD1 matching over 8 bases. The CDR3 is made up of 13 amino acids. Germline CDR1 is SEHNR and CDR2 is FQNEAQ (reference sequence). Trimming removed 8 bases from V and 2 bases from J; junction bases left unmatched: 1. As DNA, the CDR3 is TGTGCCAGCGGACAGGGCAACACCGGGGAGCTGTTTTTT. Amino acids: CASGQGNTGELFF.

The chain has TRBV11-2 and TRBJ2-7; D unclear. The V and J ends lost 2 bases and 3 bases respectively, with 23 bases between them. CDR1 is SGHAT, CDR2 FQNNGV, per germline. This CDR3 contains 18 residues. CDR3 sequence reads: CASSLSKKLVFSNYEQYF. CDR3 coding DNA: TGTGCCAGCAGCTTATCTAAAAAGTTAGTGTTTTCGAACTACGAGCAGTACTTC.

There are many counts of this clonotype. J is TRBJ2-3 and V is TRBV7-9; the D is unclear. V dropped 4 bases and J dropped 0 bases, with 17 bases sitting between them. In germline, CDR1 is SEHNR, CDR2 FQNEAQ (reference sequence). CDR3 length: 17 residues. CDR3 residues: CASSSYLGAPSTDTQYF. For the CDR3, the DNA is TGTGCCAGCAGCTCCTACCTTGGAGCGCCTAGCACAGATACGCAGTATTTT.